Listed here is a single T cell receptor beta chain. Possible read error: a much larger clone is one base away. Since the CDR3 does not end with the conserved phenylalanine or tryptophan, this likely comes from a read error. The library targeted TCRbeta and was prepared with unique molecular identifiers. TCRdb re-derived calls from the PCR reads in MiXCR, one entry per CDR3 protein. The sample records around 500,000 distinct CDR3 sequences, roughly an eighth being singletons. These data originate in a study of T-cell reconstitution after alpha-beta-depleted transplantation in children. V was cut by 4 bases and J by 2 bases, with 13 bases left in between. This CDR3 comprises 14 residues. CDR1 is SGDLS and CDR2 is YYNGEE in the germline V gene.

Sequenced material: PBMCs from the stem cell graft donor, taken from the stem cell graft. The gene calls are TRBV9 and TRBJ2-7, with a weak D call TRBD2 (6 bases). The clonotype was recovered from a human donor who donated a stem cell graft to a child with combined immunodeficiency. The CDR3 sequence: CASSPGTHPYEQYS. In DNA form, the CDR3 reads TGTGCCAGCAGCCCAGGGACTCACCCCTACGAGCAGTACTCC.